This T cell receptor (beta chain) was sequenced in a study of regulatory T cells in long-lasting Graves disease. Construction of TCR beta libraries relied on iRepertoire HTBI primers and on Arm-PCR targeting CDR3 regions. MiXCR, applied by TCRdb to the multiplex PCR reads, yields one record per CDR3 protein. The sample lists 350,000 to 450,000 distinct CDR3 sequences; roughly 15% were seen once. Study results and caveats: Having only a small sample size may have limited accuracy.

Documented time point: newly diagnosed GD, antithyroid drugs for less than 3 months. Researchers made the TCR library from RNA that was extracted from PBMCs. Patients were from an endocrinology department in Xi'an, China. This clonotype was counted many times. Its specificity is not known. CDR1 is KGHSH and CDR2 is LQKENI in the germline V gene. The CDR3 spans 13 residues. V lost 2 bases to trimming and J lost 6 bases, with 10 bases between them. The sample was also reused in another study, on T cells in Graves' hyperthyroidism and ophthalmopathy. As that report states: TCR CDR3 underwent first-round RT-PCR with the HTBI primer set.

The sample in question was peripheral blood mononuclear cells (PBMCs), obtained at new diagnosis, from a patient treated with antithyroid drugs. The TCR sequence derives from a woman between 40 and 50 years old with Graves disease. The V call is TRBV18, the J call TRBJ1-2; D gene uncertain. Here the CDR3 reads CASSPDPRNGYTF. In nucleotides, the CDR3 is TGTGCCAGCTCACCAGACCCGCGGAATGGCTACACCTTC.